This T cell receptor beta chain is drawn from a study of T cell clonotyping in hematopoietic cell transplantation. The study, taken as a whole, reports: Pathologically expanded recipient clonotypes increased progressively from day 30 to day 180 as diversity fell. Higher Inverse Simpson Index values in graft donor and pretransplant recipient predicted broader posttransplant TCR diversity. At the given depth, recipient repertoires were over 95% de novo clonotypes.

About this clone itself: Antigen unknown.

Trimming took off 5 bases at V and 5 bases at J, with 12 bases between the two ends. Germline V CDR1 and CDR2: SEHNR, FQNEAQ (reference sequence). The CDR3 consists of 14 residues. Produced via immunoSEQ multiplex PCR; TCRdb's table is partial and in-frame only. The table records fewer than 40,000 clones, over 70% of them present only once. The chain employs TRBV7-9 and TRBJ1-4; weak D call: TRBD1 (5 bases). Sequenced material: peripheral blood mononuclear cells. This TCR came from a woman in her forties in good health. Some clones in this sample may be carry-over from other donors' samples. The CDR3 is CASSGTGPNEKLFF. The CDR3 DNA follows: TGTGCCAGCAGCGGTACGGGACCAAATGAAAAACTGTTTTTT.